Listed here is a single T cell receptor beta chain. The data were taken from a study of graft-versus-host responses after intestinal transplantation. Libraries were prepared by immunoSEQ multiplex PCR; TCRdb keeps only in-frame clonotypes and omits some of them. The sample lists roughly 13,000 clones; approximately 85% were seen once. This CDR3 contains 15 residues. V is TRBV12-2 and J is TRBJ1-4. TRBV12-2 is a known pseudogene. The receptor was derived from a human patient who received an intestinal transplant, so some T cells may come from the graft donor. This specimen consisted of PBMCs, obtained after intestinal transplantation. The CDR3 coding sequence is TGTGCAAGTCGTCTTGGGAATGGGCGAGAGGAAAAACTGTTTTTT. Protein product: CASRLGNGREEKLFF.